A few counts support the clone carrying this T cell receptor (beta chain). The antigen remains undetermined. MiXCR, applied by TCRdb to the RT-PCR reads, yields one record per CDR3 protein. The sample lists about 620,000 distinct CDR3 sequences, around 11% occurring once. This entry is derived from a study of response to subunit inactivated influenza vaccine. The CDR3 consists of 13 residues. Per the germline V gene, CDR1 is DFQATT and CDR2 is SNEGSKA (reference sequence). The ends were cut back, 6 bases at V and 2 bases at J, with 13 bases in the middle. Study-wide results and limits: Authors suggested few new T cells are recruited by each seasonal influenza vaccination.

These data are also associated with another study on T cells expressing NK-cell markers. From that study: The authors made TCR beta cDNA libraries by 5'RACE template switching. This switching added a universal primer site and UMIs. Dominant NKG2C+ clonotypes in about 6 donors made up roughly 1.0-8% of CD8+ T cells.

Sequences were derived from PBMCs from blood, sampled on the day of vaccination. The receptor was derived from a man over 45 who received an inactivated influenza vaccine. This chain joins TRBV20-1 and TRBJ1-1; the D gene is possibly TRBD1 (5 bases). The CDR3 nucleotides read TGCAGTGCCAGCCGGGGGATCAACACTGAAGCTTTCTTT. This gives the protein CSASRGINTEAFF.